The T cell receptor beta chain under discussion was sequenced for a study of T cell changes during pregnancy in multiple sclerosis (dated by TCRdb to between 2018 and 2020). In terms of the full investigation: In women with multiple sclerosis, the researchers looked at how the T cell repertoire shifted as pregnancy progressed.

This clone has only one observation. Its recognized antigen is unknown. No base quality values were provided; no much bigger clone lies one nucleotide off. Receptor libraries were prepared by the immunoSEQ multiplex PCR assay. Imported from immuneACCESS, the table was reduced by TCRdb to in-frame sequences with V and J called. These copies leave out some clones; in studies compared against another copy, an unresolved V gene accounts for under half, and the cause of the remainder is not known. Within this sample are about 120,000 clones, with 85% to 95% of them counted one time only. Together, the top ten hold less than 7.5% of the sample. V and J are trimmed by 5 bases and 6 bases, and the gene matches miss 8 bases of the junction. Spanning cysteine to phenylalanine, the CDR3 consists of 14 amino acids. The CDR3 DNA has 42 bases and is translated from base 1. The germline V gene (reference sequence) specifies SEHNR as CDR1 and FQNEAQ as CDR2.

Source: peripheral blood, taken before pregnancy. The clonotype originates from a female donor with multiple sclerosis, enrolled in a pregnancy study. This receptor chain uses TRBV7-9 and TRBJ2-7; 9 middle bases align to TRBD1. Here is the DNA: TGTGCCAGCAGCCCCCGGGACAGGGCCCTCGAGCAGTACTTC. Protein translation: CASSPRDRALEQYF.